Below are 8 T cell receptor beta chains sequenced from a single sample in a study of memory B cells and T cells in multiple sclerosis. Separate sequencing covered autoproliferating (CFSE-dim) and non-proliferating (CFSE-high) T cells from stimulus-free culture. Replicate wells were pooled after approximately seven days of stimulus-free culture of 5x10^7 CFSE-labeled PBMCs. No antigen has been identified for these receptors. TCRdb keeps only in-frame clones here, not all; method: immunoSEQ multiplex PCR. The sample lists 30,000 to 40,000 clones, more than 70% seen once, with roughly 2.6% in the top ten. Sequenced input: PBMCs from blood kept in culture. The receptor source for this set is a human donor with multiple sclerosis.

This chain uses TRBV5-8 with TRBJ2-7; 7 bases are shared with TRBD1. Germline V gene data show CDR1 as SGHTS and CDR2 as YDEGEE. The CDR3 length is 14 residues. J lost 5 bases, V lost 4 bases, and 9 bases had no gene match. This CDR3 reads CASSRQMTGNEQYF. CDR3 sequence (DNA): TGTGCCAGCAGCCGACAGATGACAGGGAACGAGCAGTACTTC.

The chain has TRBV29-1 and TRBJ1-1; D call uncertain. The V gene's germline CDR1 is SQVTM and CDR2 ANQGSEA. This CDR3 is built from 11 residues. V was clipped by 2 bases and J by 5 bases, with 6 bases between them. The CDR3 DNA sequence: TGCAGCGTTGAAACGGCGACTGAAGCTTTCTTT. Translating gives CSVETATEAFF. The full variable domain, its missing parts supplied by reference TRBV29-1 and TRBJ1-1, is SAVISQKPSRDICQRGTSLTIQCQVDSQVTMMFWYRQQPGQSLTLIATANQGSEATYESGFVIDKFPISRPNLTFSTLTVSNMSPEDSSIYLCSVETATEAFFGQGTRLTVV.

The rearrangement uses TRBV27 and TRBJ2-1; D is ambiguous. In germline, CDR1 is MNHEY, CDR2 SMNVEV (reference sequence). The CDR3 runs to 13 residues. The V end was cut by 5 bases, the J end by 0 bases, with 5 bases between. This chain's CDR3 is CASSQYSYNEQFF. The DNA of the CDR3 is TGTGCCAGCAGTCAATACTCCTACAATGAGCAGTTCTTC.

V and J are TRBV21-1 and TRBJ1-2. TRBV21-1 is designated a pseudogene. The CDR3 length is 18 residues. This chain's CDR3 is CASSKNGSGRVPNYGYTF. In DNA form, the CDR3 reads TGTGCCAGCAGCAAAAACGGGTCTGGGAGGGTCCCTAACTATGGCTACACCTTC.

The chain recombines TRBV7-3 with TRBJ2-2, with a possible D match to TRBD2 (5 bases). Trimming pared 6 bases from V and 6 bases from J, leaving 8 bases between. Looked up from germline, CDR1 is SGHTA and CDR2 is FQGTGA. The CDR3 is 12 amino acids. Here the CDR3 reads CASSSSPGELFF. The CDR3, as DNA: TGTGCCAGCAGTTCTAGCCCCGGGGAGCTGTTTTTT.

CDR3 in DNA: TGCAGCGTTGGGGACAGGGGGCTTCCCTACGAGCAGTACTTC. As protein: CSVGDRGLPYEQYF. The chain joins TRBV29-1 to TRBJ2-7; TRBD1 aligns across 12 bases. CDR3 length: 14 amino acids. The trim removed 4 bases at V and 2 bases at J, leaving 3 bases unmatched. Germline V lookup: CDR1 SQVTM, CDR2 ANQGSEA.

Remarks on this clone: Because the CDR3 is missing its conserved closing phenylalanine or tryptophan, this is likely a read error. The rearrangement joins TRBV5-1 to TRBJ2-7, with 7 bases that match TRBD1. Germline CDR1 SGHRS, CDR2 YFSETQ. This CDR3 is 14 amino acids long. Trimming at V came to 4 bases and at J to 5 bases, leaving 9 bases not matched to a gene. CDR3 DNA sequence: TGCGCCAGCAGCATGGACAGGACGAGGAACGAGCAGTACTTA. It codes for CASSMDRTRNEQYL.

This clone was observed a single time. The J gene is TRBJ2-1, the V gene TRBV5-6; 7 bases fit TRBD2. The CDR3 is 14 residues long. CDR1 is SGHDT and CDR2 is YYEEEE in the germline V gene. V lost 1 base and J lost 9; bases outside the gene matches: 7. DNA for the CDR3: TGTGCCAGCAGCTTGTTGACTAGCCGGCTTGAGCAGTTCTTC. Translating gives CASSLLTSRLEQFF.